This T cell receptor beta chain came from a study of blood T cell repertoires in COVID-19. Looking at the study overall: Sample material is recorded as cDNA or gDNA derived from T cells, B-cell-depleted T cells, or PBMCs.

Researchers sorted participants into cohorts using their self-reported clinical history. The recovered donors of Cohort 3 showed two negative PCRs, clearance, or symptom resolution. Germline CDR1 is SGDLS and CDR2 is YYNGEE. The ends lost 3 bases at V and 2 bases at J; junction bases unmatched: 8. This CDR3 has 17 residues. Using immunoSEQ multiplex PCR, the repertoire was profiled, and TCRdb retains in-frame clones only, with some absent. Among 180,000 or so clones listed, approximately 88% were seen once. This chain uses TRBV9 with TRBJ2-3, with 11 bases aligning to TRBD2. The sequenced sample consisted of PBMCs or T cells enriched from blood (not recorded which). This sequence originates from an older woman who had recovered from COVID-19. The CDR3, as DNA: TGTGCCAGCAGCGCCTCTCTGACTAGCGGGGACACAGATACGCAGTATTTT. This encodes CASSASLTSGDTDTQYF.